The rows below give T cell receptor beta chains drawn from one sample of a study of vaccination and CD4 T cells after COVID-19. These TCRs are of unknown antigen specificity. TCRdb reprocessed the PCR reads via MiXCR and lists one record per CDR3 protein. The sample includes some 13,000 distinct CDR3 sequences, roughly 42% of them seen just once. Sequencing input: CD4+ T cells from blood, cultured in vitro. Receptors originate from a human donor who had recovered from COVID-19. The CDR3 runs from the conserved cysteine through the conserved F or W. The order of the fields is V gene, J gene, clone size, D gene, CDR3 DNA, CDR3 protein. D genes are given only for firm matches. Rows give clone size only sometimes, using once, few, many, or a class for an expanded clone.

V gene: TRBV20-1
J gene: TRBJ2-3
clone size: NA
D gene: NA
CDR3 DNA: TGCAGTGCGTCGTTTCAAGATACGCAGTATTTT
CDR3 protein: CSASFQDTQYF

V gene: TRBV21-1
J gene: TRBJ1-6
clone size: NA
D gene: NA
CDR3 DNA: TGTGCCAGCAGCATGCGGACAGCCCTGATGGGGAATTCACCCCTCCACTTT
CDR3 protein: CASSMRTALMGNSPLHF

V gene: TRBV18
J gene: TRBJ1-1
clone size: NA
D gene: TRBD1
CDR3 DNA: TGTGCCAGCTCACAGACCGGGACAGGGGTGGGCACTGAAGCTTTCTTT
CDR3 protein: CASSQTGTGVGTEAFF

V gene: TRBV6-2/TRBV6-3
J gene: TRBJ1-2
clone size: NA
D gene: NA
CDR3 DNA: TGTGCCAGCAGCCCCAGCTATGGCTACACCTTC
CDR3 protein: CASSPSYGYTF

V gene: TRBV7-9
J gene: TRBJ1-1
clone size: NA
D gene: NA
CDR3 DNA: TGTGTCAGCAGCTTAGAGGCTGGTTACGGGACGGGGACTGAAGCTTTCTTT
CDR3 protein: CVSSLEAGYGTGTEAFF

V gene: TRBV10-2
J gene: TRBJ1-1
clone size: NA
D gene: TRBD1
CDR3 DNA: TGCGCCAGCAACTCGAAGAGTGGACAGGGTAACACTGAAGCTTTCTTT
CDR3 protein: CASNSKSGQGNTEAFF

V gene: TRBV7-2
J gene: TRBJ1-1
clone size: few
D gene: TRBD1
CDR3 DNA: TGTGCCAGCAGCAACTGGGACAGATTAAAAGCTTTCTTT
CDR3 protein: CASSNWDRLKAFF

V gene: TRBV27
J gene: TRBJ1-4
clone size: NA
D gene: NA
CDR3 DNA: TGTGCCACCAGTAGACAGGTCTTCGAAAAACTGTTTTTT
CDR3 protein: CATSRQVFEKLFF

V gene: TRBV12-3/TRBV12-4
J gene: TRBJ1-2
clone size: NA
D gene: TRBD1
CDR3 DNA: TGTGCCAGCAGCCCCGGGACAGGGGGCTATGGCTACACCTTC
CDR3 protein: CASSPGTGGYGYTF

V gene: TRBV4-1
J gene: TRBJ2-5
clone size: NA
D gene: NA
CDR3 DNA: TGCGCCAGCAGCCAAGTAATCGGGGTAGAGACCCAGTACTTC
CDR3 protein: CASSQVIGVETQYF

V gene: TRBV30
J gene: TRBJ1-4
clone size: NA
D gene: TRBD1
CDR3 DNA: TGTGCCTGGAGTGTCCAGGGGGAGGAAAAACTGTTTTTT
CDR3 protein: CAWSVQGEEKLFF